The 7 T cell receptor beta chains presented below share a single source sample, sequenced in a study of CD8+CD57+ T cells in acquired aplastic anemia. Flow cytometry had shown expanded CD8+CD57+ cells in the patients chosen for sequencing. Genomic DNA acted as the template from which TCR beta VDJ combination and CDR3 sequence profiling were carried out. TCRdb itself ran the reads through MiXCR, one entry per CDR3 protein. The sample yields tens of thousands of distinct CDR3 sequences, about 63% seen once. The source material was sorted CD4+, CD8+, or CD8+CD57+ T cells (not recorded which) from PBMCs. The receptors were gathered from a human donor with aplastic anemia.

This chain joins TRBV7-4 and TRBJ2-7; tentatively, D is TRBD1 (5 bases). This CDR3 region has 13 residues. Germline CDR1 is SGHVT and CDR2 is SQSDAQ. Trimming shortened V by 4 bases and J by 2 bases, and 9 bases separated the two germline ends. This CDR3 is CASSSTVTYEQYF. DNA for the CDR3: TGTGCCAGCAGCTCGACAGTCACCTACGAGCAGTACTTC.

This clonotype showed up many times. The V and J genes are TRBV18 and TRBJ1-6; D is ambiguous. Germline V gives CDR1 KGHSH, CDR2 LQKENI. The V end was cut by 1 base, the J end by 5 bases, with 12 bases between. This CDR3 is 16 amino acids long. The CDR3 loop is CASSPQITTDNSPLHF. CDR3 bases: TGTGCCAGCTCACCACAAATTACGACGGATAATTCACCCCTCCACTTT. Full variable domain (rest looked up from reference TRBV18 and TRBJ1-6): NAGVMQNPRHLVRRRGQEARLRCSPMKGHSHVYWYRQLPEEGLKFMVYLQKENIIDESGMPKERFSAEFPKEGPSILRIQQVVRGDSAAYFCASSPQITTDNSPLHFGNGTRLTVT.

This chain joins TRBV11-2 and TRBJ1-6, with TRBD1 identical over 7 bases. V dropped 5 bases and J dropped 4; count of bases not matched to a gene: 5. CDR1 SGHAT and CDR2 FQNNGV come from the germline V gene. The CDR3 consists of 15 residues. This CDR3 is CASSQTGDYNSPLHF. CDR3 nucleotide sequence: TGTGCCAGCAGCCAAACAGGGGATTATAATTCACCCCTCCACTTT.

The J gene is TRBJ2-5, the V gene TRBV6-1, with D unclear. Near its end, the DNA agrees better with TRBJ2-7, so the J call may be wrong. Germline V gives CDR1 MNHNS, CDR2 SASEGT. CDR3 length: 12 amino acids. Written as DNA, the CDR3 is TGTGCCAGTTGGGCAGGCTCCTACGAGCAGTACTTC. It codes for CASWAGSYEQYF.

As DNA, the CDR3 is TGTGCCAGTCTATCGGAGGGGGGGACTGAAGCTTTCTTT. This translates into CASLSEGGTEAFF. The chain is built from TRBV19 and TRBJ1-1; D possibly corresponds to TRBD1 (6 bases). V shed 8 bases and J shed 5 bases, with 15 bases lying between them. Germline V gene sequence: CDR1 LNHDA, CDR2 SQIVND (reference sequence). The length of the CDR3 is 13 residues.

V is TRBV7-9 and J is TRBJ1-1; no firm D call. The V end was cut by 1 base, the J end by 1 base, with 4 bases between. CDR1 is SEHNR, CDR2 FQNEAQ, per germline (reference sequence). The CDR3 has 13 residues. The CDR3 nucleotides are TGTGCCAGCAGCTTAGTACGGAACACTGAAGCTTTCTTT. This gives the protein CASSLVRNTEAFF.

This clonotype was seen many times. This chain joins TRBV4-1 and TRBJ2-5; D may be TRBD2 (7 bases). The germline CDR1 and CDR2 sequences are MGHRA and YSYEKL. There are 15 residues in the CDR3. V lost 6 bases and J 4 bases, leaving 18 bases between the germline ends. The chain's CDR3 is CASRGEGVMRETQYF. The CDR3 DNA is TGCGCCAGCAGGGGGGAGGGGGTAATGCGAGAGACCCAGTACTTC.